The 4 T cell receptor beta chains given below trace back to one sample, sequenced in a study of sequential checkpoint blockade in melanoma. Sequencing used immunoSEQ multiplex PCR; TCRdb keeps in-frame clones, though not all of them. The data hold more than 10,000 clones, with roughly 27% observed a single time. Treatment in this sample: randomized to nivolumab then ipilimumab (arm A) or the reverse (arm B). Source: tumor tissue (inferred from file names), taken from a patient given nivolumab and ipilimumab in sequence. The receptors shown here come from a human donor with melanoma.

This clone was observed at least ten times. The rearrangement joins TRBV6-8 to TRBJ2-7, with a tentative D call TRBD1 (5 bases). Germline-derived CDR1 and CDR2 are MNHGY and SAAAGT. The CDR3 totals 14 residues. Deletions cut 5 bases from V and 0 bases from J, with 11 bases between. Here the CDR3 DNA reads TGTGCCAGCAGTCAGGGATGGGGCTCCTACGAGCAGTACTTC. Protein: CASSQGWGSYEQYF.

Relative to its sample, this clone is medium-sized. The chain joins TRBV6-8 to TRBJ2-3, with a possible D match to TRBD1 (6 bases). CDR1 and CDR2 (germline): MNHGY, SAAAGT. V was pared by 2 bases and J by 5 bases, with 11 bases between. The length of the CDR3 is 14 residues. Written as DNA, the CDR3 is TGTGCCAGCAGTTACCACAGGGCTCAAGATACGCAGTATTTT. Its translation is CASSYHRAQDTQYF.

The chain recombines TRBV15 with TRBJ1-5; no clear D gene. V lost 5 bases to trimming and J lost 3 bases, with 11 bases between them. The CDR3 extends over 14 amino acids. Looked up from germline, CDR1 is LNHNV and CDR2 is YYDKDF (reference sequence). This chain's CDR3 is CATSVRAYNQPQHF. As DNA, the CDR3 is TGTGCCACCAGCGTCCGGGCCTACAATCAGCCCCAGCATTTT.

This clone was detected only a few times. The CDR3 reads CASSLVNGVSGNTIYF. CDR3 DNA: TGTGCCAGCAGTTTAGTGAATGGTGTCTCTGGAAACACCATATATTTT. This sequence joins TRBV28 and TRBJ1-3; D is unclear. This CDR3 comprises 16 residues. Germline-derived CDR1 and CDR2 are MDHEN and SYDVKM. Trimming cost V 2 bases and J 0 bases, with 11 bases left between them.